This T cell receptor (beta chain) was documented in a study of early T cells in non-severe SARS-CoV-2 infection. CDR1 SQVTM and CDR2 ANQGSEA come from the germline V gene. The CDR3 is made up of 13 amino acids. V was clipped by 4 bases and J by 5 bases, with 12 bases between them. TCRdb reprocessed the 5' RACE reads via MiXCR and lists one record per CDR3 protein. The sample comprises 90,000 to 120,000 distinct CDR3 sequences, approximately 10% of which are singletons, and approximately 7.3% rests with the top ten. Sequencing was carried out using whole blood. This clonotype was obtained from an adult who was a healthcare worker with PCR-confirmed SARS-CoV-2 infection or an uninfected control (not recorded which). The V call is TRBV29-1, the J call TRBJ2-1, with D possibly TRBD2 on 5 matching bases. CDR3 sequence reads: CSVGQDLHNEQFF. For the CDR3, the DNA is TGCAGCGTTGGTCAGGACTTGCACAATGAGCAGTTCTTC.